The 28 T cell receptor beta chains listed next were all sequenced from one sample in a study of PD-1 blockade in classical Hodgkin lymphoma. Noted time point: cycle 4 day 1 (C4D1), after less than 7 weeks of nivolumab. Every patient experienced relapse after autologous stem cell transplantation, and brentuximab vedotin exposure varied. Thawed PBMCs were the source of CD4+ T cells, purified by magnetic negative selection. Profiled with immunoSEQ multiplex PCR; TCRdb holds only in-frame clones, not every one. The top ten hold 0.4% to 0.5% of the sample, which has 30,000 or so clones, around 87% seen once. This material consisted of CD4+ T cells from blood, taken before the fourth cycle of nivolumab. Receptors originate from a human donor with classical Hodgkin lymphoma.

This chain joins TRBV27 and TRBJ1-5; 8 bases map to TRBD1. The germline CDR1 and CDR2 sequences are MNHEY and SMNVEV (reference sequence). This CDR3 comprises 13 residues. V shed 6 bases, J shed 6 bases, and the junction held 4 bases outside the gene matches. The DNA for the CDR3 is TGTGCCAGCAGCCTCGACAGGGGTCAGCCCCAGCATTTT. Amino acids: CASSLDRGQPQHF.

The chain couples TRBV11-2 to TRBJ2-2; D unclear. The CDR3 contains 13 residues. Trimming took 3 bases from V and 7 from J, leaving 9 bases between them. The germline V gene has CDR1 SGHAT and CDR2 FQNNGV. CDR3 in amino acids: CASSLLRSGELFF. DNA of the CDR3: TGTGCCAGCAGCTTGTTGAGGAGCGGGGAGCTGTTTTTT.

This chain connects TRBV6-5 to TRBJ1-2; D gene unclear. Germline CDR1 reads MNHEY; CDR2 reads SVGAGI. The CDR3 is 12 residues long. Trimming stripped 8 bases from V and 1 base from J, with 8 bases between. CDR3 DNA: TGTGCCAGCCTACGGAGTAACTATGGCTACACCTTC. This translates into CASLRSNYGYTF.

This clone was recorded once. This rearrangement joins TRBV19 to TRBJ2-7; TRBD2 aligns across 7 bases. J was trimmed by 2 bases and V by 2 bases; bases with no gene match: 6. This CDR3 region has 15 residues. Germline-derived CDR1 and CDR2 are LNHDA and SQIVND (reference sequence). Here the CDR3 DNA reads TGTGCCAGTAGTATAAAGCTAGCGGCTACCTACGAGCAGTACTTC. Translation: CASSIKLAATYEQYF. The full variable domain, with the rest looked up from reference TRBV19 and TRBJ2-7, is DGGITQSPKYLFRKEGQNVTLSCEQNLNHDAMYWYRQDPGQGLRLIYYSQIVNDFQKGDIAEGYSVSREKKESFPLTVTSAQKNPTAFYLCASSIKLAATYEQYFGPGTRLTVT.

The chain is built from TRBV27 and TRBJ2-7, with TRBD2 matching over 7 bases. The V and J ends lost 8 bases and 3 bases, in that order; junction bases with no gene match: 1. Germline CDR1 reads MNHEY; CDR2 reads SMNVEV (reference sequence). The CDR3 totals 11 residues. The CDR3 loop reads CASGRGYEQYF. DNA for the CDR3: TGTGCCAGCGGGAGGGGCTACGAGCAGTACTTC.

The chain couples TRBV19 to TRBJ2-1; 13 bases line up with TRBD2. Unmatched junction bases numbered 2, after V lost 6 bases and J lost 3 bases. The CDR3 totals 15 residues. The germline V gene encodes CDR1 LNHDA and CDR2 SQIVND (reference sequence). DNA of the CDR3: TGTGCCAGTAGAAGACTAGCGGGAGGCTACAATGAGCAGTTCTTC. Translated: CASRRLAGGYNEQFF.

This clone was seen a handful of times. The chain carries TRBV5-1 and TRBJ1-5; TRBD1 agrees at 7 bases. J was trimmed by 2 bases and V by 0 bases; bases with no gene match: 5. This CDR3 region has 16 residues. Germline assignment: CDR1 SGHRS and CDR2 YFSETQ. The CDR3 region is CASSLGTGSGNQPQHF. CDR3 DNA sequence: TGCGCCAGCAGCTTGGGGACAGGTAGTGGCAATCAGCCCCAGCATTTT.

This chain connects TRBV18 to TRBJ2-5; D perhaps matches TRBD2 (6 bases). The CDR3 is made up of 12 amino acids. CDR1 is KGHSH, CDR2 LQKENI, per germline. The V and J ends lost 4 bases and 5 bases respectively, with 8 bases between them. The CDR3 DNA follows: TGTGCCAGCTCACAGGAGGGGGAGACCCAGTACTTC. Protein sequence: CASSQEGETQYF.

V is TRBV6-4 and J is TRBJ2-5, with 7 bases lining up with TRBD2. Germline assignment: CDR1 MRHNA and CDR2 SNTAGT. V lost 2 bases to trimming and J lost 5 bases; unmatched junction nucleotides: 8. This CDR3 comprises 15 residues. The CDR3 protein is CASSDRTWGGETQYF. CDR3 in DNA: TGTGCCAGCAGTGACCGGACCTGGGGGGGGGAGACCCAGTACTTC.

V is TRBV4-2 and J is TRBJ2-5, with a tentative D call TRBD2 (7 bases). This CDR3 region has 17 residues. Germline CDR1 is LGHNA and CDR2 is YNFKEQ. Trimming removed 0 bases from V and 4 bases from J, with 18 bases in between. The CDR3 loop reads CASSQDWRGRKGETQYF. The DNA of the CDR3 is TGTGCCAGCAGCCAAGATTGGCGGGGGCGGAAGGGAGAGACCCAGTACTTC.

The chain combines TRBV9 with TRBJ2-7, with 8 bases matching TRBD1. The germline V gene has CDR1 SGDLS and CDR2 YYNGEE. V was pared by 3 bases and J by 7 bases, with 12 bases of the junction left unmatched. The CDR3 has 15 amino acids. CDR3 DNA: TGTGCCAGCAGCGCGTCAGGGGGCCCCCCCGGGGAGCAGTACTTC. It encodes CASSASGGPPGEQYF.

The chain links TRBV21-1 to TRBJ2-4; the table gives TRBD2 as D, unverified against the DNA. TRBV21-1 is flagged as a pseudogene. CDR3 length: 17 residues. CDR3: CASSLLGLARAKNIQYF. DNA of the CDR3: TGTGCCAGCAGCCTCCTGGGACTAGCGAGGGCCAAAAACATTCAGTACTTC.

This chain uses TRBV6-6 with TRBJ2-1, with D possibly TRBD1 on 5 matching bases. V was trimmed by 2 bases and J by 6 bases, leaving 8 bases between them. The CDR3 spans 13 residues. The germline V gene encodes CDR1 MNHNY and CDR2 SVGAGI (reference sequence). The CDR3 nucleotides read TGTGCCAGCAGTTACCTCGACAGCAATGAGCAGTTCTTC. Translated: CASSYLDSNEQFF.

The CDR3 nucleotides are TGTGCCAGCAGTGAGGAGGGACTAGCGGGGGGGCGGGCAGATACGCAGTATTTT. As protein: CASSEEGLAGGRADTQYF. This chain connects TRBV2 to TRBJ2-3; 16 nucleotides match TRBD2. V shed 3 bases and J 4 bases; nucleotides not matched to a gene: 7. The CDR3 is 18 residues long. Per the germline V gene, CDR1 is SNHLY and CDR2 is FYNNEI.

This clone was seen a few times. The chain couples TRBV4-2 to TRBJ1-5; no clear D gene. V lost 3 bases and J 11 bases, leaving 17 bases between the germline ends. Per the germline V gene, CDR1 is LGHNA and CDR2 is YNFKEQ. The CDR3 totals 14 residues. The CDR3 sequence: CASSQTNGEGAQHF. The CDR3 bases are TGTGCCAGCAGCCAGACAAACGGAGAGGGAGCCCAGCATTTT.

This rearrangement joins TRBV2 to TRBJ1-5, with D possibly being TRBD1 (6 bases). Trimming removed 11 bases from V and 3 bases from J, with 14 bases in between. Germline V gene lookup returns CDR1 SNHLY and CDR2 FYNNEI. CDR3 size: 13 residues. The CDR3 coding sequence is TGTGCCTCCTCAGGGGAGGTCAATCAGCCCCAGCATTTT. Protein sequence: CASSGEVNQPQHF. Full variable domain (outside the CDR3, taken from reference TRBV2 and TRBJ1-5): EPEVTQTPSHQVTQMGQEVILRCVPISNHLYFYWYRQILGQKVEFLVSFYNNEISEKSEIFDDQFSVERPDGSNFTLKIRSTKLEDSAMYFCASSGEVNQPQHFGDGTRLSIL.

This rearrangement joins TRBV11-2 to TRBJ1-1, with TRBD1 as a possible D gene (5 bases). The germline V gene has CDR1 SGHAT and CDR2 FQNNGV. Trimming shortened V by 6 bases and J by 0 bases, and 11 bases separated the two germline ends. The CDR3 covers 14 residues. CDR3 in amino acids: CASRGGLLNTEAFF. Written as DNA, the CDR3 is TGTGCCAGCAGGGGGGGTTTACTGAACACTGAAGCTTTCTTT.

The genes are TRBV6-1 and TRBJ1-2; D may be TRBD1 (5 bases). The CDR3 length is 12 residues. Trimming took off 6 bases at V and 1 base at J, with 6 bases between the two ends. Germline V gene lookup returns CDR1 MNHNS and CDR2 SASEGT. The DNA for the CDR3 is TGTGCCAGCAGGCAGGGTAACTATGGCTACACCTTC. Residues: CASRQGNYGYTF.

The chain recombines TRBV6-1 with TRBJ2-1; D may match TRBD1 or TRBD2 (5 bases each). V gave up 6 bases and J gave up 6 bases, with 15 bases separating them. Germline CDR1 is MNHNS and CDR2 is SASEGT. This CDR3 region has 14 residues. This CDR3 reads CASRRGLESNEQFF. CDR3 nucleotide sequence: TGTGCCAGCAGGAGGGGTTTAGAGTCCAATGAGCAGTTCTTC.

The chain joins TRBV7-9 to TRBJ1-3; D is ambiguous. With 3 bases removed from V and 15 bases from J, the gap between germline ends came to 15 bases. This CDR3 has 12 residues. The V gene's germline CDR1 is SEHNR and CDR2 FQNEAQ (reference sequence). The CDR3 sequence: CASSFGDDHRYF. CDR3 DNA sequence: TGTGCCAGCAGCTTCGGAGACGACCATCGATATTTT.

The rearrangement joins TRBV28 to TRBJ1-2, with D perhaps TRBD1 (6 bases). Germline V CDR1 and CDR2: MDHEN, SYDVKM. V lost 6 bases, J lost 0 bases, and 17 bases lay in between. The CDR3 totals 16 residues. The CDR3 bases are TGTGCCAGCAGACGAGCAACAGGGATATCTAACTATGGCTACACCTTC. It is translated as CASRRATGISNYGYTF.

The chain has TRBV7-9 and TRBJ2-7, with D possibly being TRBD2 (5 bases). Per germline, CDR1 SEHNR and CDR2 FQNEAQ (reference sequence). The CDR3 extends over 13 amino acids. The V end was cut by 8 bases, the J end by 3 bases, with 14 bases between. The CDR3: CASGGSGYYEQYF. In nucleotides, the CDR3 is TGTGCCAGCGGTGGGAGTGGGTACTACGAGCAGTACTTC. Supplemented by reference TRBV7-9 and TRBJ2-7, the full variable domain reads DTGVSQNPRHKITKRGQNVTFRCDPISEHNRLYWYRQTLGQGPEFLTYFQNEAQLEKSRLLSDRFSAERPKGSFSTLEIQRTEQGDSAMYLCASGGSGYYEQYFGPGTRLTVT.

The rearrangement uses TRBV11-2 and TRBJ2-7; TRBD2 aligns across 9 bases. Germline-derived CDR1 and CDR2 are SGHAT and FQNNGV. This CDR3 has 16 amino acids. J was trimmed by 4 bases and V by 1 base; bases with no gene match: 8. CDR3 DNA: TGTGCCAGCAGCTTAGCCGGCGGGAGGGACGGGTACGAGCAGTACTTC. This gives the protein CASSLAGGRDGYEQYF.

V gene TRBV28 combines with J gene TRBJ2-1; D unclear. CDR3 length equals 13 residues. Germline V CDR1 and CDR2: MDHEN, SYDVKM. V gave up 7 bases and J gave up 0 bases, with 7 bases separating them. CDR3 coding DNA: TGTGCCAGCACGACCAGCTCCTACAATGAGCAGTTCTTC. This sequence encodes CASTTSSYNEQFF.

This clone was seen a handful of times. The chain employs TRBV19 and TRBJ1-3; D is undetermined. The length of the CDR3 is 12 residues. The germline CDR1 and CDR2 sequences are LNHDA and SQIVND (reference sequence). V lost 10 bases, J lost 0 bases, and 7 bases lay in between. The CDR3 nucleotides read TGTGCCACTGCCTTCTCTGGAAACACCATATATTTT. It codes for CATAFSGNTIYF.

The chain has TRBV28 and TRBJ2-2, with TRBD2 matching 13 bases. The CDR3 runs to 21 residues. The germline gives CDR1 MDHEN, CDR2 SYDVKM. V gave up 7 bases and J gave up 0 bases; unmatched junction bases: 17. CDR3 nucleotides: TGTGCCAGCAAGTTCTTTGCCGGCGGACTAGCGGGAGTTGCGAACACCGGGGAGCTGTTTTTT. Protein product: CASKFFAGGLAGVANTGELFF.

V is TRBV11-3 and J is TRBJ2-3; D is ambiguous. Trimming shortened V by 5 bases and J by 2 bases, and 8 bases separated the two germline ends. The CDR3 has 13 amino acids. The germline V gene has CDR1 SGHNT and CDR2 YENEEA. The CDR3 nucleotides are TGTGCCAGCAGCGCCGACACCACAGATACGCAGTATTTT. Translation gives CASSADTTDTQYF.

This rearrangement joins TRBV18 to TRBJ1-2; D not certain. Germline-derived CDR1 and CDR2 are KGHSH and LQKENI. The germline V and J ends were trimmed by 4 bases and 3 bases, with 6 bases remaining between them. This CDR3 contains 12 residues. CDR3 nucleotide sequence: TGTGCCAGCTCACGTGGGGACTATGGCTACACCTTC. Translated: CASSRGDYGYTF.